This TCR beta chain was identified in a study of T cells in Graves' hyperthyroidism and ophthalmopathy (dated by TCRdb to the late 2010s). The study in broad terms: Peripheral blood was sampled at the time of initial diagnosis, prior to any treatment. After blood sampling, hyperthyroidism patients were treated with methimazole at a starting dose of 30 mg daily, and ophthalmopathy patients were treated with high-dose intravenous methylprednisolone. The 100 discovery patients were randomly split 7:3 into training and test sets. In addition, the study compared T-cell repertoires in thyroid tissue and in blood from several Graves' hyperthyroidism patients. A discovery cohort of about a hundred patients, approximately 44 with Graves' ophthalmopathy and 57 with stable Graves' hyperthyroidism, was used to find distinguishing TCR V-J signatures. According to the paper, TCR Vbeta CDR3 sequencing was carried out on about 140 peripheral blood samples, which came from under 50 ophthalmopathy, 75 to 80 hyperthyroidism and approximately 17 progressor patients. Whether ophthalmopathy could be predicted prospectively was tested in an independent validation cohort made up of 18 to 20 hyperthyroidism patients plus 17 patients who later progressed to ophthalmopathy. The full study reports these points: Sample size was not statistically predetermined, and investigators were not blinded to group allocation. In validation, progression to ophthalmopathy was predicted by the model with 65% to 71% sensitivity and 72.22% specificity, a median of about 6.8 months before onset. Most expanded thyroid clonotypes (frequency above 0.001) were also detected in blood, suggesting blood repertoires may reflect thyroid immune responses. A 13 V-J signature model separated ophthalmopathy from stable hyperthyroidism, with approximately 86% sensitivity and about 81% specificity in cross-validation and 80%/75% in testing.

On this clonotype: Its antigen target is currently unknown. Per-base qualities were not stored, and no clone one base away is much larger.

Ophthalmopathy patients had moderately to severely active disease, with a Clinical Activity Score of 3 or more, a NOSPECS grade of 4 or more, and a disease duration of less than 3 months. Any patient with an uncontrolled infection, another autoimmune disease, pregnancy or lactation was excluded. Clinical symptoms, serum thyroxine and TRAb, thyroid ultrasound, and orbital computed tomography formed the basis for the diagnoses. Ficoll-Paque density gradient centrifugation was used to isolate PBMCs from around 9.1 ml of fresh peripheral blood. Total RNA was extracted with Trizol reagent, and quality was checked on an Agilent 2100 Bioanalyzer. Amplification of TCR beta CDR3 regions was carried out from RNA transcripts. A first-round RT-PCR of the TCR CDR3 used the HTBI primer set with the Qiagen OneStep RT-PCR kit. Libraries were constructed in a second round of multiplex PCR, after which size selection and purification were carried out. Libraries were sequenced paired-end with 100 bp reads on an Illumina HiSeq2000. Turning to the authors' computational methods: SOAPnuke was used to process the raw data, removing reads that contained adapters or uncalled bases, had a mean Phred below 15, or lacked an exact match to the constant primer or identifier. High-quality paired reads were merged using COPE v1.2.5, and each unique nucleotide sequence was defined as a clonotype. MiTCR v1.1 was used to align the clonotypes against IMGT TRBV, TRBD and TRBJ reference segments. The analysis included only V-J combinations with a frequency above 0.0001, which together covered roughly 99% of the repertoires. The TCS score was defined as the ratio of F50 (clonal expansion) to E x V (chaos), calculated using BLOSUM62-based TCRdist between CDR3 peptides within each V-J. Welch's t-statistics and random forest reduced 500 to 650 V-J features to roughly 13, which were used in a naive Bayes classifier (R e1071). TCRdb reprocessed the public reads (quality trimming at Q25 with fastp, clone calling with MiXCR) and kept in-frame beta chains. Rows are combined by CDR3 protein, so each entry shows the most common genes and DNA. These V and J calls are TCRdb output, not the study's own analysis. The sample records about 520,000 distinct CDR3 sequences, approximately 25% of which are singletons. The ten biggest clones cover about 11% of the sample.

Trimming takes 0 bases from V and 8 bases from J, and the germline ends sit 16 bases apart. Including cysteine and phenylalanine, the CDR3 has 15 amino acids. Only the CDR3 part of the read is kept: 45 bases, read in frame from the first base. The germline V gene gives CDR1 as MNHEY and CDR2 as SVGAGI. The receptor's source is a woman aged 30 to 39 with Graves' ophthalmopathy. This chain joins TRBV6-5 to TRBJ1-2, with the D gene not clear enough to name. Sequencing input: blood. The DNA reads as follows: TGTGCCAGCAGTTACTCCCCCTCCTTCGGTGGCGGCTACACCTTC. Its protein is CASSYSPSFGGGYTF.